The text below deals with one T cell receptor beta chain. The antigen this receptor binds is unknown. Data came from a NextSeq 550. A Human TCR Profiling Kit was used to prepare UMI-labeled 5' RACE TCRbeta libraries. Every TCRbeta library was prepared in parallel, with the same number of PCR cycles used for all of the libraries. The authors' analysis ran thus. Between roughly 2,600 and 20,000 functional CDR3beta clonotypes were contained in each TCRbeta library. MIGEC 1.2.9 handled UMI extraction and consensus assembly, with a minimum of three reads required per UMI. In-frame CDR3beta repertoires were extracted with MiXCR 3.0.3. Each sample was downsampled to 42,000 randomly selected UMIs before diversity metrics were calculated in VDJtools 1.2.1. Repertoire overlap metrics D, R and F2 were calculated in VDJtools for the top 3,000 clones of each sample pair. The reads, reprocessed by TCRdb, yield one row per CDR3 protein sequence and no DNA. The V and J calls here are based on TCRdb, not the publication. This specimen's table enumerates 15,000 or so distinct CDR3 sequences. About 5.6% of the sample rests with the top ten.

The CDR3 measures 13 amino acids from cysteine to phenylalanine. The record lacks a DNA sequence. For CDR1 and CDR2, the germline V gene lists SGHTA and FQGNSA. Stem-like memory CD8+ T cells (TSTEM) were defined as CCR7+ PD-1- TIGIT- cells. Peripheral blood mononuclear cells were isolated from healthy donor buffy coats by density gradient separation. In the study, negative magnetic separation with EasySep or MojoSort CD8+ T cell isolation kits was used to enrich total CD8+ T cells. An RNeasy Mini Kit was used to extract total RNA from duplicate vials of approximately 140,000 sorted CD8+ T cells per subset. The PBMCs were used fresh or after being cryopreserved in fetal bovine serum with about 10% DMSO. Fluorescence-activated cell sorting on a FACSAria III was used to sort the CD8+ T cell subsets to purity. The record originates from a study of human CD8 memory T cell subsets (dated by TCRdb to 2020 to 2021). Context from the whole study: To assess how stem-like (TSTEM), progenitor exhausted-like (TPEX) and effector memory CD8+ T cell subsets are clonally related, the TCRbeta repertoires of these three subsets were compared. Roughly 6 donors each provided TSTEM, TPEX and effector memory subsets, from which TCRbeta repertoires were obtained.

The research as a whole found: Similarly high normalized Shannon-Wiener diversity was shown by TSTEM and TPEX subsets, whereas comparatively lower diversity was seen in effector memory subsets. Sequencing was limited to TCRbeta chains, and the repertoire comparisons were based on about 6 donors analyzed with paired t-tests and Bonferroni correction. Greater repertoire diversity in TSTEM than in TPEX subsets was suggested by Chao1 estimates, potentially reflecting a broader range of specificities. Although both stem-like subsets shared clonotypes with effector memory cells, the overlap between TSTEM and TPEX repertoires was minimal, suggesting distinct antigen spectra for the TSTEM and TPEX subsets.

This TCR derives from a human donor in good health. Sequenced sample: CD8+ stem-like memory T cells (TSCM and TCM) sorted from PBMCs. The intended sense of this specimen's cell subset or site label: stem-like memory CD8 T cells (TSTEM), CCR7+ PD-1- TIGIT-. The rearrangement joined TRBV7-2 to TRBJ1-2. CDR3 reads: CASTLTAAYGYTF.